Sequencing of this T cell receptor beta chain was carried out in a study of blood T cells in healthy people across ages. Through a sample-barcoded 5' primer and a J-beta primer mix, a second PCR was run for roughly 7 to 12 cycles. Each cDNA was tagged by a template-switch adaptor containing 12 random nucleotides. TCRdb passed the 5' RACE reads through MiXCR, listing each CDR3 protein once. The table shows over 1,500,000 distinct CDR3 sequences, with roughly two fifths occurring only once. Each of the donors had roughly 9.7 milliliters of peripheral blood drawn into EDTA-treated Vacutainer tubes. The CDR3 loop spans 15 amino acids. Germline V CDR1 and CDR2: MNHEY, SMNVEV (reference sequence). V was clipped by 6 bases and J by 3 bases; unmatched bases: 11.

Source material: blood. The sequence came from a human donor in good health. The V call is TRBV27, the J call TRBJ2-7; 7 nucleotides line up with TRBD2. The DNA for the CDR3 is TGTGCCAGCAGCCACAACCGGGACTACCTCTACGAGCAGTACTTC. Protein product: CASSHNRDYLYEQYF.